Listed below are T cell receptor beta chains from one sample, sequenced in a study of blood T cells in healthy people across ages. Each CDR3 protein is one row after TCRdb ran MiXCR on the 5' RACE reads. The repertoire consists of roughly 1,800,000 distinct CDR3 sequences, with roughly 49% occurring once and the leading ten covering less than 2.5%. Sequenced input: blood. The receptors come from a woman in her thirties or forties in good health. The CDR3 runs from the conserved cysteine through the conserved F or W. The order of the fields is CDR3 protein, CDR3 DNA, J gene, clone size, D gene, V gene. The D gene is left open where the match is weak. Clone size appears in some rows only: once, few, many, or a class for an expanded clone.

CDR3aa: CASTGERTQETQYF; CDR3nt: TGTGCCAGCACGGGAGAGCGGACACAAGAGACCCAGTACTTC; j_gene: TRBJ2-5; abundance: few; d_gene: .; v_gene: TRBV7-9
CDR3aa: CATSGTRSADTQYF; CDR3nt: TGTGCCACCAGCGGAACCCGTTCCGCAGATACGCAGTATTTT; j_gene: TRBJ2-3; abundance: .; d_gene: .; v_gene: TRBV15
CDR3aa: CASSITENYGYTF; CDR3nt: TGTGCCAGTAGTATTACAGAGAACTATGGCTACACCTTC; j_gene: TRBJ1-2; abundance: .; d_gene: .; v_gene: TRBV19
CDR3aa: CSARDFDFSKQFF; CDR3nt: TGCAGTGCTAGAGATTTCGATTTTAGTAAGCAGTTCTTC; j_gene: TRBJ2-1; abundance: .; d_gene: .; v_gene: TRBV20-1
CDR3aa: CASRTSFWTGKYNEQYF; CDR3nt: TGTGCCAGCAGGACCAGTTTCTGGACAGGAAAATACAATGAGCAGTACTTC; j_gene: TRBJ2-7; abundance: once; d_gene: TRBD1; v_gene: TRBV28
CDR3aa: CASSPVGTTIQYF; CDR3nt: TGCGCCAGCAGCCCGGTGGGGACCACAATTCAGTACTTC; j_gene: TRBJ2-5; abundance: few; d_gene: .; v_gene: TRBV4-1
CDR3aa: CASSPAAAYEQYF; CDR3nt: TGTGCCAGCAGCCCGGCGGCGGCCTACGAGCAGTACTTC; j_gene: TRBJ2-7; abundance: .; d_gene: .; v_gene: TRBV7-2
CDR3aa: CASRTDTNNEQFF; CDR3nt: TGTGCCAGCAGGACTGACACCAACAATGAGCAGTTCTTC; j_gene: TRBJ2-1; abundance: .; d_gene: .; v_gene: TRBV6-6
CDR3aa: CASSLGRHSNQPQHF; CDR3nt: TGTGCCAGCAGTTTAGGACGCCATAGCAATCAGCCCCAGCATTTT; j_gene: TRBJ1-5; abundance: .; d_gene: .; v_gene: TRBV28
CDR3aa: CASSPIATASYNEQFF; CDR3nt: TGTGCCAGCAGTCCTATAGCGACAGCCTCCTACAATGAGCAGTTCTTC; j_gene: TRBJ2-1; abundance: few; d_gene: .; v_gene: TRBV12-3/TRBV12-4
CDR3aa: CASSTARGGETQYF; CDR3nt: TGTGCCAGCAGCACAGCTAGGGGGGGAGAGACCCAGTACTTC; j_gene: TRBJ2-5; abundance: .; d_gene: .; v_gene: TRBV9
CDR3aa: CAISGGGSYEQYF; CDR3nt: TGTGCCATCAGTGGGGGCGGCTCCTACGAGCAGTACTTC; j_gene: TRBJ2-7; abundance: many; d_gene: .; v_gene: TRBV10-3
CDR3aa: CASSKSGTANYGYTF; CDR3nt: TGTGCCAGCAGTAAGTCCGGGACAGCCAACTATGGCTACACCTTC; j_gene: TRBJ1-2; abundance: .; d_gene: TRBD1; v_gene: TRBV6-5
CDR3aa: CASSLALWTYNEQFF; CDR3nt: TGTGCCAGCAGCTTGGCCCTGTGGACTTACAATGAGCAGTTCTTC; j_gene: TRBJ2-1; abundance: few; d_gene: .; v_gene: TRBV5-5
CDR3aa: CAIIRFGSSYEQYF; CDR3nt: TGTGCCATCATTCGCTTCGGCAGCTCCTACGAGCAGTACTTC; j_gene: TRBJ2-7; abundance: .; d_gene: .; v_gene: TRBV28
CDR3aa: CSAKNRVPYEQYF; CDR3nt: TGCAGTGCTAAAAACAGGGTCCCCTACGAGCAGTACTTC; j_gene: TRBJ2-7; abundance: .; d_gene: .; v_gene: TRBV20-1
CDR3aa: CASSHGGEYGYTF; CDR3nt: TGTGCCAGCAGCCACGGGGGGGAGTATGGCTACACCTTC; j_gene: TRBJ1-2; abundance: .; d_gene: .; v_gene: TRBV6-5
CDR3aa: CASSLKESLHF; CDR3nt: TGCGCCAGCAGCTTGAAGGAATCCCTCCACTTT; j_gene: TRBJ1-6; abundance: .; d_gene: .; v_gene: TRBV5-1
CDR3aa: CSASLLPSGEQFF; CDR3nt: TGCAGCGCATCCCTACTACCCTCAGGGGAGCAGTTCTTC; j_gene: TRBJ2-1; abundance: .; d_gene: .; v_gene: TRBV20-1
CDR3aa: CASSGEIGGSYTF; CDR3nt: TGTGCCAGCAGTGGGGAGATCGGAGGGAGCTACACCTTC; j_gene: TRBJ1-2; abundance: few; d_gene: .; v_gene: TRBV6-6
CDR3aa: CSALPVQSYNSPLHF; CDR3nt: TGCAGTGCTCTACCGGTGCAATCCTATAATTCACCCCTCCACTTT; j_gene: TRBJ1-6; abundance: .; d_gene: .; v_gene: TRBV20-1
CDR3aa: CASRETGGWDEQFF; CDR3nt: TGTGCCAGCAGGGAGACAGGGGGCTGGGATGAGCAGTTCTTC; j_gene: TRBJ2-1; abundance: few; d_gene: TRBD1; v_gene: TRBV6-5
CDR3aa: CASSSNRALEYF; CDR3nt: TGTGCCAGCAGCTCAAACAGGGCATTGGAGTACTTC; j_gene: TRBJ2-5; abundance: .; d_gene: .; v_gene: TRBV5-6
CDR3aa: CASSLTGTQGEGYTF; CDR3nt: TGTGCCAGCAGCTTAACCGGGACCCAGGGGGAAGGCTACACCTTC; j_gene: TRBJ1-2; abundance: .; d_gene: TRBD1; v_gene: TRBV7-9
CDR3aa: CASSDRLGETQYF; CDR3nt: TGTGCCAGCAGTGATCGGCTGGGTGAGACCCAGTACTTC; j_gene: TRBJ2-5; abundance: .; d_gene: .; v_gene: TRBV6-6
CDR3aa: CASSQVHRGPQETQYF; CDR3nt: TGCGCCAGCAGCCAAGTACACAGGGGACCTCAAGAGACCCAGTACTTC; j_gene: TRBJ2-5; abundance: .; d_gene: TRBD1; v_gene: TRBV4-3
CDR3aa: CASSLGNGAQIMQYF; CDR3nt: TGTGCCAGCAGTTTAGGGAACGGTGCACAGATAATGCAGTATTTT; j_gene: TRBJ2-3; abundance: .; d_gene: .; v_gene: TRBV27
CDR3aa: CASSPGTSGVGTDTQYF; CDR3nt: TGTGCCAGCAGCCCCGGGACTAGCGGGGTTGGCACAGATACGCAGTATTTT; j_gene: TRBJ2-3; abundance: few; d_gene: TRBD2; v_gene: TRBV7-9
CDR3aa: CASSVTWGGYTF; CDR3nt: TGTGCCAGCAGCGTAACATGGGGTGGCTACACCTTC; j_gene: TRBJ1-2; abundance: .; d_gene: .; v_gene: TRBV9
CDR3aa: CASSWTGGISTDTQYF; CDR3nt: TGTGCCAGCAGTTGGACGGGGGGTATTAGCACAGATACGCAGTATTTT; j_gene: TRBJ2-3; abundance: few; d_gene: TRBD2; v_gene: TRBV7-2
CDR3aa: CASSQLHLGRGSYEQYF; CDR3nt: TGCGCCAGCAGCCAACTCCACCTGGGACGGGGCTCCTACGAGCAGTACTTC; j_gene: TRBJ2-7; abundance: few; d_gene: .; v_gene: TRBV4-1
CDR3aa: CASDVITTANTPRAFF; CDR3nt: TGTGCCAGTGACGTCATAACGACCGCCAACACCCCCCGAGCTTTCTTT; j_gene: TRBJ1-1; abundance: .; d_gene: .; v_gene: TRBV7-9
CDR3aa: CASSQTPKAGGDFYTEAFF; CDR3nt: TGCGCCAGCAGCCAAACCCCTAAGGCAGGGGGCGATTTTTACACTGAAGCTTTCTTT; j_gene: TRBJ1-1; abundance: few; d_gene: TRBD1; v_gene: TRBV4-3
CDR3aa: CASSQQFIRDEQFF; CDR3nt: TGCGCCAGCAGCCAACAATTCATCCGGGACGAGCAGTTCTTC; j_gene: TRBJ2-1; abundance: .; d_gene: .; v_gene: TRBV4-1
CDR3aa: CASSSSTGVSYEQYF; CDR3nt: TGTGCCAGCAGTTCCTCTACTGGGGTGAGCTACGAGCAGTACTTC; j_gene: TRBJ2-7; abundance: .; d_gene: .; v_gene: TRBV28
CDR3aa: CASSPESGGPMGTQYF; CDR3nt: TGTGCCAGCAGCCCGGAGTCGGGGGGTCCTATGGGGACCCAGTACTTC; j_gene: TRBJ2-5; abundance: few; d_gene: TRBD2; v_gene: TRBV7-2
CDR3aa: CASSVNSAVMNTEAFF; CDR3nt: TGTGCCAGCAGCGTGAACAGCGCTGTAATGAACACTGAAGCTTTCTTT; j_gene: TRBJ1-1; abundance: .; d_gene: .; v_gene: TRBV9
CDR3aa: CASSQGQAEQYF; CDR3nt: TGTGCCAGCAGCCAAGGACAGGCCGAGCAGTACTTC; j_gene: TRBJ2-7; abundance: few; d_gene: TRBD1; v_gene: TRBV12-3/TRBV12-4
CDR3aa: CSAGDRVGSFDGYTF; CDR3nt: TGCAGCGCCGGGGACAGGGTCGGGTCCTTCGATGGCTACACCTTC; j_gene: TRBJ1-2; abundance: .; d_gene: TRBD1; v_gene: TRBV29-1
CDR3aa: CASSYSLSYEQYF; CDR3nt: TGTGCCAGCAGTTACTCGCTCTCCTACGAGCAGTACTTC; j_gene: TRBJ2-7; abundance: many; d_gene: .; v_gene: TRBV6-2/TRBV6-3
CDR3aa: CASSPGQRLQETQYF; CDR3nt: TGTGCCAGCAGCCCGGGACAACGCCTCCAAGAGACCCAGTACTTC; j_gene: TRBJ2-5; abundance: .; d_gene: .; v_gene: TRBV7-2
CDR3aa: CASSVPGLALGEQFF; CDR3nt: TGTGCCAGCAGTGTACCGGGACTAGCCTTAGGGGAGCAGTTCTTC; j_gene: TRBJ2-1; abundance: .; d_gene: TRBD2; v_gene: TRBV12-3/TRBV12-4
CDR3aa: CASSEAGTRQETQYF; CDR3nt: TGTGCCAGCAGCGAAGCCGGGACTCGTCAAGAGACCCAGTACTTC; j_gene: TRBJ2-5; abundance: .; d_gene: .; v_gene: TRBV7-3
CDR3aa: CASSETGGDTGELFF; CDR3nt: TGTGCCAGCAGTGAGACAGGGGGTGACACCGGGGAGCTGTTTTTT; j_gene: TRBJ2-2; abundance: .; d_gene: TRBD1; v_gene: TRBV2
CDR3aa: CASKTPQYNEQFF; CDR3nt: TGTGCCAGCAAGACCCCCCAATACAATGAGCAGTTCTTC; j_gene: TRBJ2-1; abundance: .; d_gene: .; v_gene: TRBV2
CDR3aa: CASSKGGNIQYF; CDR3nt: TGTGCCAGCAGCAAAGGCGGAAACATTCAGTACTTC; j_gene: TRBJ2-4; abundance: few; d_gene: .; v_gene: TRBV12-3/TRBV12-4
CDR3aa: CASSTQGENYNEQFF; CDR3nt: TGTGCCAGCAGTACACAGGGAGAGAACTACAATGAGCAGTTCTTC; j_gene: TRBJ2-1; abundance: once; d_gene: .; v_gene: TRBV12-3/TRBV12-4
CDR3aa: CASSLGTGAKAYEQYF; CDR3nt: TGTGCCAGCAGCTTAGGGACAGGGGCAAAGGCCTACGAGCAGTACTTC; j_gene: TRBJ2-7; abundance: few; d_gene: TRBD1; v_gene: TRBV13
CDR3aa: CSVARPGQGNEQYF; CDR3nt: TGCAGCGTTGCCCGGCCGGGACAGGGCAATGAGCAGTACTTC; j_gene: TRBJ2-5; abundance: .; d_gene: TRBD1; v_gene: TRBV29-1
CDR3aa: CASSVGAPREQYF; CDR3nt: TGTGCCAGCAGTGTAGGGGCGCCTCGGGAGCAGTACTTC; j_gene: TRBJ2-7; abundance: few; d_gene: .; v_gene: TRBV2
CDR3aa: CASSPGRVVSGANVLTF; CDR3nt: TGCGCCAGCAGCCCGGGACGGGTGGTTTCTGGGGCCAACGTCCTGACTTTC; j_gene: TRBJ2-6; abundance: .; d_gene: .; v_gene: TRBV5-1
CDR3aa: CASSLRRGNTGELFF; CDR3nt: TGTGCCAGCTCACTTCGCAGGGGGAACACCGGGGAGCTGTTTTTT; j_gene: TRBJ2-2; abundance: .; d_gene: .; v_gene: TRBV18
CDR3aa: CASSLRDEKLFF; CDR3nt: TGTGCCAGCAGCTTGAGGGATGAAAAACTGTTTTTT; j_gene: TRBJ1-4; abundance: few; d_gene: .; v_gene: TRBV5-6
CDR3aa: CASASGVPNEQFF; CDR3nt: TGTGCCTCTGCGTCGGGGGTTCCCAATGAGCAGTTCTTC; j_gene: TRBJ2-1; abundance: .; d_gene: .; v_gene: TRBV7-6
CDR3aa: CASSQDRGPNSPLHF; CDR3nt: TGCGCCAGCAGCCAAGATCGGGGGCCGAATTCACCCCTCCACTTT; j_gene: TRBJ1-6; abundance: .; d_gene: .; v_gene: TRBV4-3
CDR3aa: CASSERGGSTGELFF; CDR3nt: TGTGCCAGCAGTGAGAGGGGAGGGTCCACCGGGGAGCTGTTTTTT; j_gene: TRBJ2-2; abundance: .; d_gene: TRBD2; v_gene: TRBV6-4
CDR3aa: CASSLVGRASGYNEQFF; CDR3nt: TGTGCCAGCAGCTTGGTGGGGCGAGCTAGCGGCTACAATGAGCAGTTCTTC; j_gene: TRBJ2-1; abundance: .; d_gene: TRBD2; v_gene: TRBV5-6